This entry lists 6 T cell receptor beta chains sequenced from one sample in a study of blood T cells in healthy people across ages. Then a second PCR, running roughly 7 to 11 cycles, was carried out with a sample-barcoded 5' primer and a J-beta primer mix. TCRdb reprocessed the 5' RACE reads via MiXCR and lists one record per CDR3 protein. The top ten hold about an eighth of the sample, which has 1 million to 1.2 million distinct CDR3 sequences, 35% to 40% seen once. Sequencing input: blood. These receptors were taken from a man between 18 and 35 years old in good health.

V and J are TRBV29-1 and TRBJ1-1, with TRBD1 matching 7 bases. V was pared by 6 bases and J by 3 bases, with 13 bases of the junction left unmatched. This CDR3 is built from 15 residues. The germline gives CDR1 SQVTM, CDR2 ANQGSEA. The CDR3: CSVEPQGIRDTEAFF. The CDR3 nucleotides are TGCAGCGTGGAGCCACAGGGGATTAGGGACACTGAAGCTTTCTTT.

The table lists this clonotype with a few counts. The chain combines TRBV6-2 or TRBV6-3 with TRBJ2-7, with 11 bases identical to TRBD1. CDR3 length: 14 amino acids. The germline gives CDR1 MNHEY, CDR2 SVGEGT. Germline trimming cut 6 bases from V and 3 bases from J; bases unmatched to any gene: 4. DNA for the CDR3: TGTGCCAGCAGCGACGGGACAGGGGGCTACGAGCAGTACTTC. Amino acids: CASSDGTGGYEQYF.

This clonotype has just a few counts. V and J are TRBV7-2 and TRBJ1-2; TRBD1 agrees at 7 bases. Germline V gene lookup returns CDR1 SGHTA and CDR2 FQGNSA. The CDR3 totals 17 residues. Trimming cost V 7 bases and J 3 bases; bases outside gene matches: 17. As DNA, the CDR3 is TGTGCCAGCACCTCAGGACAGGATGGAATCAAAGACTATGGCTACACCTTC. Protein product: CASTSGQDGIKDYGYTF.

The genes are TRBV4-1 and TRBJ1-4; no firm D call. With 0 bases removed from V and 5 bases from J, the gap between germline ends came to 10 bases. The CDR3 totals 15 residues. From germline, CDR1 is MGHRA and CDR2 YSYEKL. The CDR3 is CASSQDIGENEKLFF. The CDR3, as DNA: TGCGCCAGCAGCCAAGATATCGGCGAAAATGAAAAACTGTTTTTT.

This clonotype has a handful of counts. J is TRBJ1-5 and V is TRBV2; 11 bases line up with TRBD1. The V segment lost 4 bases and the J segment 6 bases; nucleotides outside the gene matches: 5. From germline, CDR1 is SNHLY and CDR2 FYNNEI. The CDR3 spans 15 residues. In DNA form, the CDR3 reads TGTGCCAGCAGTGTGGACAGGGGGCTAGGTCAGCCCCAGCATTTT. Translated, it gives CASSVDRGLGQPQHF.

The rearrangement uses TRBV6-5 and TRBJ1-4; 9 nucleotides align to TRBD1. The CDR3 contains 14 residues. Germline CDR1 is MNHEY and CDR2 is SVGAGI. Losses at the gene ends were 2 bases for V and 11 bases for J; bases not matched to a gene: 6. The CDR3 DNA reads TGTGCCAGCAGTTACGGGACAGGGATTGGGAAACTGTTTTTT. Amino acid sequence: CASSYGTGIGKLFF.